A selection of T cell receptor beta chains follows, all from one sample in a study of shared clonotypes between healthy human individuals. The repertoire was sequenced with immunoSEQ multiplex PCR; TCRdb's copy has only in-frame clones and lacks some. The sample has 2 million to 2.5 million clones; 85% to 95% are singletons. Sequencing input: naive CD4+ T cells from PBMCs. The receptors derive from a young man in good health. Some clones in this sample may be carry-over from other donors' samples. Each CDR3 is given with its conserved first and last residue. D genes are given only for firm matches. Not all rows give a size; the values are once, few, many and, for expanded clones, a class.

cdr3_aa | cdr3_nt | v_call | d_call | clone_size | j_call
CAWSVGRALGRLNTEAFF | TGTGCCTGGAGTGTAGGGAGGGCATTAGGACGGCTGAACACTGAAGCTTTCTTT | TRBV30 | - | few | TRBJ1-1
CASSEYSAFQSQETQYF | TGTGCCAGCAGTGAATACTCGGCATTTCAGAGCCAAGAGACCCAGTACTTC | TRBV25-1 | - | - | TRBJ2-5
CASSPNWYQETQYF | TGTGCCAGCTCACCAAATTGGTACCAAGAGACCCAGTACTTC | TRBV18 | - | - | TRBJ2-5
CASSLALAANTGELFF | TGCGCCAGCAGCTTGGCGCTAGCGGCGAACACCGGGGAGCTGTTTTTT | TRBV5-1 | TRBD2 | - | TRBJ2-2
CASMESGELFF | TGTGCCAGCATGGAATCCGGGGAGCTGTTTTTT | TRBV2 | - | - | TRBJ2-2
CASSLSGGSYGYTF | TGTGCCAGCAGCCTGTCCGGGGGTAGCTATGGCTACACCTTC | TRBV7-8 | - | - | TRBJ1-2
CASSEEGQGLGYTF | TGTGCCAGCAGTGAAGAGGGACAGGGGCTAGGCTACACCTTC | TRBV2 | TRBD1 | once | TRBJ1-2
CASSLFGEGHGEAFF | TGTGCCAGCAGCTTATTTGGAGAGGGGCACGGGGAAGCTTTCTTT | TRBV7-3 | - | - | TRBJ1-1
CASSQGVARVYEQYF | TGTGCCAGCAGCCAAGGGGTTGCGAGGGTCTACGAGCAGTACTTC | TRBV14 | - | - | TRBJ2-7
CAWSHPLGRVGTEAFF | TGTGCCTGGAGTCACCCCCTCGGGAGGGTGGGCACTGAAGCTTTCTTT | TRBV30 | - | - | TRBJ1-1